The clone carrying this TCR beta chain was seen ten or more times. The entry originates in a study of CD8+CD57+ T cells in acquired aplastic anemia. There are 16 residues in the CDR3. CDR1 and CDR2 (germline): SGDLS, YYNGEE. Unmatched junction bases numbered 10, after V lost 4 bases and J lost 2 bases. Genomic DNA, the template, was used for profiling of the TCR beta VDJ and CDR3. MiXCR, run by TCRdb on the reads, gives a single entry per CDR3 protein. The data hold approximately 380,000 distinct CDR3 sequences, with just under 70% observed a single time. The sample consisted of sorted CD4+, CD8+, or CD8+CD57+ T cells (not recorded which) from PBMCs. The receptor's source is a human donor in good health, serving as a control. The chain employs TRBV9 and TRBJ2-5; 8 nucleotides match TRBD2. The CDR3, as DNA: TGTGCCAGCAGCCCCCGCCGATTAGCGGGGCAAGAGACCCAGTACTTC. Translated, it gives CASSPRRLAGQETQYF.